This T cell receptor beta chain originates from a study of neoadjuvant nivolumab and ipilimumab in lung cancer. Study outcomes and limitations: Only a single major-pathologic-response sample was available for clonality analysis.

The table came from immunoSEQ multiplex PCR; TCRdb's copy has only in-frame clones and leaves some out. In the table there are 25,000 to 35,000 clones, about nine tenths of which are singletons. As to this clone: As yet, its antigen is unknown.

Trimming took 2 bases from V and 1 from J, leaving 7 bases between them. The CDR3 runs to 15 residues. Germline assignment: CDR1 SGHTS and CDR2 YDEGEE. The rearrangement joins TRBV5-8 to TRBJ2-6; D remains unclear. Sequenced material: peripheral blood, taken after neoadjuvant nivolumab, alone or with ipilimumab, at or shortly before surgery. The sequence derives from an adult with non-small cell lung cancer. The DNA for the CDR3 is TGTGCCAGCAGCTTAGGGCTTTCTGGGGCCAACGTCCTGACTTTC. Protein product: CASSLGLSGANVLTF.